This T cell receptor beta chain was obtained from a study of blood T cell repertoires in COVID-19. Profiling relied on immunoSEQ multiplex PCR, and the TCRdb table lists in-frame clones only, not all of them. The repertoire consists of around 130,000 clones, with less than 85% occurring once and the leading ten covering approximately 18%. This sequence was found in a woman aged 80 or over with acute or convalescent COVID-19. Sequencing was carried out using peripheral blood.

CDR3 loop: CASSVGAGGDSPLHF. The DNA of the CDR3 is TGTGCCAGCAGCGTAGGGGCAGGGGGAGATTCACCCCTCCACTTT. The V and J genes are TRBV9 and TRBJ1-6, with 7 bases identical to TRBD1. Germline CDR1 reads SGDLS; CDR2 reads YYNGEE. The V and J ends lost 0 bases and 8 bases, in that order; junction bases with no gene match: 5. The length of the CDR3 is 15 residues.